A single sample is the source of the 10 T cell receptor beta chains below, sequenced in a study of blood T cell repertoires in COVID-19. Assay used: immunoSEQ multiplex PCR; TCRdb lists only in-frame clones, some missing. Of 200,000 to 250,000 clones in the sample, approximately 80% were seen once. Sequencing used peripheral blood. These receptors were taken from a human donor in a cohort sampled during active COVID-19.

The rearrangement uses TRBV2 and TRBJ2-1, with 7 bases lining up with TRBD1. This CDR3 has 15 residues. V dropped 5 bases and J dropped 0; count of bases not matched to a gene: 4. Germline CDR1 SNHLY, CDR2 FYNNEI. The CDR3 DNA reads TGTGCCAGCAGTTACCAGGGGGACTCCTACAATGAGCAGTTCTTC. Translation gives CASSYQGDSYNEQFF.

The V call is TRBV28, the J call TRBJ2-7; 9 nucleotides match TRBD1. V lost 8 bases, J lost 2 bases, and 7 bases stayed unmatched. The germline gives CDR1 MDHEN, CDR2 SYDVKM. The CDR3 runs 14 residues. The CDR3 is CASGPTGGTYEQYF. The CDR3, as DNA: TGTGCCAGCGGACCGACAGGGGGAACCTACGAGCAGTACTTC.

The chain has TRBV11-3 and TRBJ2-2; D is possibly TRBD1 (5 bases). V was trimmed by 0 bases and J by 1 base, leaving 9 bases between them. The length of the CDR3 is 16 residues. CDR1 is SGHNT and CDR2 is YENEEA in the germline V gene. CDR3 coding DNA: TGTGCCAGCAGCTTAGATGGGCAGGGGAACACCGGGGAGCTGTTTTTT. This gives the protein CASSLDGQGNTGELFF.

The rearrangement links TRBV24-1 to TRBJ2-3; 10 bases line up with TRBD2. Germline CDR1 and CDR2: KGHDR and SFDVKD. This CDR3 has 17 amino acids. The J segment lost 5 bases and the V segment lost 3 bases, leaving 10 bases of the junction unmatched. The CDR3 is CATSDPSSGGAQDTQYF. In DNA, the CDR3 is TGTGCCACCAGTGATCCCTCGAGCGGGGGGGCCCAAGATACGCAGTATTTT.

The rearrangement uses TRBV11-3 and TRBJ2-3, with 12 bases aligning to TRBD2. The CDR3 spans 20 residues. CDR1 SGHNT and CDR2 YENEEA come from the germline V gene. Trimming cost V 0 bases and J 2 bases; bases outside gene matches: 12. Here the CDR3 DNA reads TGTGCCAGCAGCTTAGATCTGACTAGCGGGAGTTTCTATCCCACAGATACGCAGTATTTT. Residues: CASSLDLTSGSFYPTDTQYF.

The chain links TRBV27 to TRBJ2-4, with D perhaps matching TRBD2 (5 bases). CDR1 and CDR2 (germline): MNHEY, SMNVEV (reference sequence). Trimming pared 2 bases from V and 0 bases from J, leaving 20 bases between. This CDR3 has 19 residues. The CDR3 DNA sequence: TGTGCCAGCAGTTTACGGGCGAGGGTTGAGGGTCTAGCCAAAAACATTCAGTACTTC. It translates to CASSLRARVEGLAKNIQYF.

The chain uses TRBV30 and TRBJ1-1; D gene uncertain. Germline V gives CDR1 GTSNPN, CDR2 SVGIG (reference sequence). V lost 4 bases and J 4 bases, leaving 13 bases between the germline ends. The CDR3 totals 13 residues. The CDR3 region is CAWMRGIGTEAFF. The CDR3 bases are TGTGCCTGGATGCGAGGAATTGGCACTGAAGCTTTCTTT.

The chain has TRBV28 and TRBJ1-5; D is unclear. The CDR3 extends over 11 amino acids. The V end lost 6 bases, the J end lost 9 bases, and 9 bases lay between the germline ends. Per germline, CDR1 MDHEN and CDR2 SYDVKM. CDR3 amino acids: CASSSEWPQHF. The CDR3 nucleotides read TGTGCCAGCAGCAGCGAGTGGCCCCAGCATTTT.

The chain uses TRBV6-1 and TRBJ2-1; D may be TRBD2 (6 bases). Germline CDR1 MNHNS, CDR2 SASEGT. The CDR3 has 16 residues. V lost 2 bases to trimming and J lost 1 base, with 12 bases between them. The CDR3 nucleotides read TGTGCCAGCAGTGAATATCTAGCGCAATCCTACAATGAGCAGTTCTTC. As protein: CASSEYLAQSYNEQFF.

This chain links TRBV10-3 with TRBJ2-2, with a possible D match to TRBD1 (6 bases). V was pared by 2 bases and J by 7 bases, with 14 bases between. The CDR3 contains 15 residues. The germline gives CDR1 ENHRY, CDR2 SYGVKD. Written as DNA, the CDR3 is TGTGCCATCAGTGAGAGGGGGACCACAGGCGGGGAGCTGTTTTTT. Protein product: CAISERGTTGGELFF.